The clone carrying this T cell receptor beta chain was observed once. Its target is not known. This CDR3 has 14 residues. Trimming took 2 bases from V and 5 from J, leaving 13 bases between them. Germline assignment: CDR1 KGHSH and CDR2 LQKENI. Reverse transcription of extracted RNA yielded cDNA, which provided the sequencing template. This table comes from immunoSEQ multiplex PCR, and its TCRdb copy is limited to in-frame clones, with some not included. Of more than 110,000 clones in the sample, around three fifths were seen once. This record belongs to a study of CD8+ T cells in alopecia areata. General study findings and limits: Although TCR sharing was seen in mice, sharing across patients was less clear, possibly for HLA-related reasons. The study found higher clonality in lesional than normal scalp, especially in alopecia totalis/universalis.

The sequencing used CD4+ T cells sorted from blood, collected at week 0. The sequence was collected from a human donor with alopecia areata. The rearrangement links TRBV18 to TRBJ2-7, with D possibly being TRBD1 (7 bases). CDR3 DNA sequence: TGTGCCAGCTCACCAGGGCAGGGGGGCCACGAGCAGTACTTC. Its translation: CASSPGQGGHEQYF.